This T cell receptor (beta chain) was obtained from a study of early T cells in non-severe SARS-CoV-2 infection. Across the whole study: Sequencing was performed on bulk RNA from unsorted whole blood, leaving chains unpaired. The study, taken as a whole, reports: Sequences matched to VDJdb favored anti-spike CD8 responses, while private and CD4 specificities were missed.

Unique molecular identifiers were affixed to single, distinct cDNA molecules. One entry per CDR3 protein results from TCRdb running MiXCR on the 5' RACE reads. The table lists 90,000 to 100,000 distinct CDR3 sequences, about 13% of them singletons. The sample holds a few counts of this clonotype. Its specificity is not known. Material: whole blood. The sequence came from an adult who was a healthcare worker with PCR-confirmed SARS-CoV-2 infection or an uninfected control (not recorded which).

CDR3 in amino acids: CASSARGYGEQYF. DNA for the CDR3: TGTGCCAGCAGCGCCAGGGGGTACGGCGAGCAGTACTTC. The chain links TRBV11-1 to TRBJ2-7; 7 bases are shared with TRBD1. With 5 bases clipped from V and 6 bases from J, the junction kept 7 bases outside the gene matches. The CDR3 consists of 13 residues. CDR1 is SGHAT and CDR2 is FQDESV in the germline V gene (reference sequence).